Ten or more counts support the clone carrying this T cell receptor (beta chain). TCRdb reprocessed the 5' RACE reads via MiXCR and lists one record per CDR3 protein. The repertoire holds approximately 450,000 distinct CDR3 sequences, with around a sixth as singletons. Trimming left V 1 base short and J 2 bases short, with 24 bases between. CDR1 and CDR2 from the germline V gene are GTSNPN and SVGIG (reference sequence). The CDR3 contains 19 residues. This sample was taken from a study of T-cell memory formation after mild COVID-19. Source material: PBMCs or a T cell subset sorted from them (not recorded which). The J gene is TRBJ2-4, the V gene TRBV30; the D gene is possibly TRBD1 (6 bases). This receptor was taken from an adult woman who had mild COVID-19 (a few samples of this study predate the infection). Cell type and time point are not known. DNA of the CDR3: TGTGCCTGGAGTGGCGGACAGCCGGTTTTAGTGGGACCCAAAAACATTCAGTACTTC. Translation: CAWSGGQPVLVGPKNIQYF.